These T cell receptor beta chains were read from a single sample in a study of blood T cell repertoires in COVID-19. Profiled with immunoSEQ multiplex PCR; TCRdb holds only in-frame clones, not every one. The repertoire has around 260,000 clones, around 89% of them found once; the top ten carry about 0.8%. The sequenced sample was peripheral blood. The origin of the receptors is a man aged 30 to 45 with acute or convalescent COVID-19. CDR3s leave out the opening cysteine and the closing phenylalanine or tryptophan.

V: TRBV28
CDR3: ASSWGQGAGQPQH

V: TRBV7-3
CDR3: ASSVTRDDGELF

V: TRBV28
CDR3: ATSNLASPTLEQY

V: TRBV30
CDR3: AWRINSLGAF

V: TRBV28
CDR3: ASGDRFYGYT

V: TRBV10-1
CDR3: ASSEGLGREQF

V: TRBV29-1
CDR3: SALKLAGAETQY

V: TRBV30
CDR3: AWVGLAGSTDTQY

V: TRBV27
CDR3: ASSLVQGFRSYEQY

V: TRBV30
CDR3: AWEVRGTGNTIY

V: TRBV7-9
CDR3: ASSLFELAGDTQY

V: TRBV28
CDR3: ASRGTGTGANEQY

V: TRBV18
CDR3: ASSSGTVRETQY

V: TRBV3-1/TRBV3-2
CDR3: ASSYRTGRSTGELF

V: TRBV6-4
CDR3: ASRKTGRTGELF

V: TRBV5-1
CDR3: ASSLGDRGGGGYT

V: TRBV9
CDR3: ASSGPPRGGNEKLF

V: TRBV7-8
CDR3: ASSLAALNRGTEAF

V: TRBV20-1
CDR3: SASSQSGTGLDTQY

V: TRBV5-1
CDR3: ASHPGLGTYEQY

V: TRBV6-5
CDR3: ASSYLGATEAF

V: TRBV6-5
CDR3: ASNRGVNTDTQY

V: TRBV6-1
CDR3: ASSDRVRQPQH